The present entry profiles one TCR beta chain with its context. Germline V gives CDR1 DFQATT, CDR2 SNEGSKA (reference sequence). The CDR3 runs to 13 residues. V lost 7 bases to trimming and J lost 3 bases, with 16 bases between them. TCR beta CDR3 amplification used RNA transcripts. The first round was an RT-PCR with HTBI primers, and the second round was a multiplex PCR. TCRdb itself ran the multiplex PCR reads through MiXCR, one entry per CDR3 protein. Among about 500,000 distinct CDR3 sequences, roughly 40% were seen once, and the ten largest hold about 4.2%. This sample was taken from a study of Graves' ophthalmopathy and Graves' hyperthyroidism.

The chain is built from TRBV20-1 and TRBJ2-7, with D maybe TRBD1 (7 bases). The TCR originated in an adult man with Graves' hyperthyroidism. Sequenced: peripheral blood or thyroid tissue (not recorded which). The CDR3 nucleotides read TGCAGTGAAGGTTCAGGGGGAGGCTACGAGCAGTACTTC. Translation: CSEGSGGGYEQYF.